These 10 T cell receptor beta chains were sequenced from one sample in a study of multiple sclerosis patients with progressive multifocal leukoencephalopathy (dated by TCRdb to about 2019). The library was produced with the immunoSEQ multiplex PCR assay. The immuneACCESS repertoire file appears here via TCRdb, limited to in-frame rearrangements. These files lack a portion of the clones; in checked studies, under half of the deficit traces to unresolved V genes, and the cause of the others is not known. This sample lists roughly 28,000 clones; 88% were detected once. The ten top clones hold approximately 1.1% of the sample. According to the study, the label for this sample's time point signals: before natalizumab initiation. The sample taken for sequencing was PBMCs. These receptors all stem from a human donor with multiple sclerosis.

CDR3 bases: TGCAGCGTTGACCCTAGCGGGGGCTCGAGCTCCTACAATGAGCAGTTCTTC. Translated, it gives CSVDPSGGSSSYNEQFF. The chain links TRBV29-1 to TRBJ2-1; 10 bases match TRBD2. CDR1 is SQVTM and CDR2 is ANQGSEA in the germline V gene. This CDR3 has 17 amino acids. V dropped 3 bases and J dropped 0; count of bases not matched to a gene: 8.

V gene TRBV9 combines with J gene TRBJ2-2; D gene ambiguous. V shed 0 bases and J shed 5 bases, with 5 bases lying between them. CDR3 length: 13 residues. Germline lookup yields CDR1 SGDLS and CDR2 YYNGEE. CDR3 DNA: TGTGCCAGCAGCGTAGCAGGAACCGGGGAGCTGTTTTTT. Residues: CASSVAGTGELFF.

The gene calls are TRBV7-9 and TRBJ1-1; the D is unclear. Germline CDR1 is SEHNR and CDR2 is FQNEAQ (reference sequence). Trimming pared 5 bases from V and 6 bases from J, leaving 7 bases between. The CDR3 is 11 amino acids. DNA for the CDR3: TGTGCCAGCAGCCTACAGCCTGAAGCTTTCTTT. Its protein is CASSLQPEAFF.

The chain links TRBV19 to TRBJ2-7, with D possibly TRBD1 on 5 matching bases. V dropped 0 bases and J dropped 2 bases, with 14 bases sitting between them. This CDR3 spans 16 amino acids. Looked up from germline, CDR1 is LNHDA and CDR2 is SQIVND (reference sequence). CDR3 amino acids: CASSIDWNRLTYEQYF. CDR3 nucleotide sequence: TGTGCCAGTAGTATAGATTGGAACAGGTTGACCTACGAGCAGTACTTC.

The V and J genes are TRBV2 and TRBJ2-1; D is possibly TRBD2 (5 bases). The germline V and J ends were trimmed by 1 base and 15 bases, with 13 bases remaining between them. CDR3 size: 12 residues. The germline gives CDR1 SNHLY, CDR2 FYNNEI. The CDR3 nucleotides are TGTGCCAGCAGTGAAGGGCGAGGGCGACTGTTCTTC. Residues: CASSEGRGRLFF. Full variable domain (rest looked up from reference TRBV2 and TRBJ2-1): EPEVTQTPSHQVTQMGQEVILRCVPISNHLYFYWYRQILGQKVEFLVSFYNNEISEKSEIFDDQFSVERPDGSNFTLKIRSTKLEDSAMYFCASSEGRGRLFFGPGTRLTVL.

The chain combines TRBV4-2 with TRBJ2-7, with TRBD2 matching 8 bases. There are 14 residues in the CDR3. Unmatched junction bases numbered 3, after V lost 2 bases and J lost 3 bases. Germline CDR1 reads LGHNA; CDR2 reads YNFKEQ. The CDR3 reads CASSQSGGGYEQYF. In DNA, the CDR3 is TGTGCCAGCAGCCAAAGCGGGGGTGGCTACGAGCAGTACTTC.

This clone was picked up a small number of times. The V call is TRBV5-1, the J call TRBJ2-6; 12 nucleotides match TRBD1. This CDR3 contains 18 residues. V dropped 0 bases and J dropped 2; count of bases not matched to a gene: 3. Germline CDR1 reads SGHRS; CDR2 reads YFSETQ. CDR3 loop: CASSLAGTGGTGANVLTF. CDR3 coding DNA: TGCGCCAGCAGCTTGGCGGGGACAGGGGGCACTGGGGCCAACGTCCTGACTTTC.

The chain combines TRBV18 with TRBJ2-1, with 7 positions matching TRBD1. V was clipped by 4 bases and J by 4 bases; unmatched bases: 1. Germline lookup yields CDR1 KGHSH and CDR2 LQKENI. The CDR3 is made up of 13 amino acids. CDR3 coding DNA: TGTGCCAGCTCACAGGGGGCTTACAATGAGCAGTTCTTC. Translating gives CASSQGAYNEQFF. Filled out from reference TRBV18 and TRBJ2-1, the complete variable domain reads NAGVMQNPRHLVRRRGQEARLRCSPMKGHSHVYWYRQLPEEGLKFMVYLQKENIIDESGMPKERFSAEFPKEGPSILRIQQVVRGDSAAYFCASSQGAYNEQFFGPGTRLTVL.

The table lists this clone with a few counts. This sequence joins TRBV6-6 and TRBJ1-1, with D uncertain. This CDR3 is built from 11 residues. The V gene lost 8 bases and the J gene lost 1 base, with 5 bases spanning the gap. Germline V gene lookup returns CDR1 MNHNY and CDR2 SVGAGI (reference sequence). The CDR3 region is CASGRNTEAFF. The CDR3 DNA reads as TGTGCCAGCGGACGGAACACTGAAGCTTTCTTT.

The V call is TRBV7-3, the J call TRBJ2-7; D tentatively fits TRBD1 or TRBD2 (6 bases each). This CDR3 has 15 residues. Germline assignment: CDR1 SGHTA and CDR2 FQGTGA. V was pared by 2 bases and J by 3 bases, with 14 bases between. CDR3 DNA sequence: TGTGCCAGCAGCTTAGGGCCGGGGGCCCGCTACGAGCAGTACTTC. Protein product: CASSLGPGARYEQYF. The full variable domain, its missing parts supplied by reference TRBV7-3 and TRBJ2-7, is GAGVSQTPSNKVTEKGKYVELRCDPISGHTALYWYRQSLGQGPEFLIYFQGTGAADDSGLPNDRFFAVRPEGSVSTLKIQRTERGDSAVYLCASSLGPGARYEQYFGPGTRLTVT.